This passage covers 8 T cell receptor beta chains from one sample sequenced in a study of PD-1 blockade in classical Hodgkin lymphoma. All patients experienced relapse after autologous stem cell transplantation, and brentuximab vedotin exposure was variable. Purification of CD4+ T cells from thawed PBMCs was achieved by magnetic negative selection. Method: immunoSEQ multiplex PCR; TCRdb's copy keeps in-frame clones and lacks some. The sample carries tens of thousands of clones, about four fifths recorded once. The sequenced sample was CD4+ T cells from blood, obtained at baseline. These receptors were taken from a human donor with classical Hodgkin lymphoma.

The V gene is TRBV18, the J gene TRBJ2-2; 8 nucleotides line up with TRBD1. V dropped 3 bases and J dropped 5; count of bases not matched to a gene: 5. The CDR3 covers 15 residues. Germline loops: CDR1 KGHSH, CDR2 LQKENI. In DNA, the CDR3 is TGTGCCAGCTCACCGTCAGGGGGCTGGACCGGGGAGCTGTTTTTT. Translating gives CASSPSGGWTGELFF.

The chain has TRBV5-4 and TRBJ1-1; 7 bases are a match to TRBD1. Germline loops: CDR1 SGHNT, CDR2 YYREEE (reference sequence). Germline trimming cut 4 bases from V and 7 bases from J; bases unmatched to any gene: 13. The CDR3 is made up of 15 amino acids. The CDR3 DNA sequence: TGTGCCAGCAGCCCACCGACAGGGCGAATCAGTGAAGCTTTCTTT. Translation: CASSPPTGRISEAFF. The full variable domain, in which reference TRBV5-4 and TRBJ1-1 provide the parts outside the CDR3, is ETGVTQSPTHLIKTRGQQVTLRCSSQSGHNTVSWYQQALGQGPQFIFQYYREEENGRGNFPPRFSGLQFPNYSSELNVNALELDDSALYLCASSPPTGRISEAFFGQGTRLTVV.

Only a few counts were recorded for this clone. V is TRBV7-9 and J is TRBJ1-2; 8 bases are shared with TRBD1. CDR3 length: 15 residues. The germline V gene has CDR1 SEHNR and CDR2 FQNEAQ (reference sequence). The V and J ends lost 5 bases and 9 bases, in that order; junction bases with no gene match: 14. This chain's CDR3 is CASSLSQGAGSSYTF. The CDR3 DNA reads TGTGCCAGCAGCCTATCCCAGGGGGCTGGATCGAGCTACACCTTC.

This clone was observed a handful of times. The V gene is TRBV19, the J gene TRBJ1-3; 9 bases fit TRBD1. The CDR3 contains 13 residues. J gave up 4 bases and V 7 bases, and 2 bases lay outside the gene matches. Per germline, CDR1 LNHDA and CDR2 SQIVND (reference sequence). CDR3 in amino acids: CASMGTGGNTIYF. The CDR3 DNA follows: TGTGCCAGTATGGGGACAGGGGGAAACACCATATATTTT.

This clone was picked up a small number of times. This chain uses TRBV2 with TRBJ1-4; possible D gene TRBD1, 5 bases. Germline V gene data show CDR1 as SNHLY and CDR2 as FYNNEI. This CDR3 contains 13 residues. V gave up 5 bases and J gave up 4 bases, with 8 bases separating them. The CDR3 loop is CASSRDHNEKLFF. In DNA form, the CDR3 reads TGTGCCAGCAGTAGGGACCATAATGAAAAACTGTTTTTT.

The chain uses TRBV10-1 and TRBJ1-5; the D is unclear. Deletions cut 7 bases from V and 6 bases from J, with 22 bases between. The CDR3 consists of 16 residues. CDR1 is WNHNN, CDR2 SYGVQD, per germline (reference sequence). This chain's CDR3 is CASIQFFRTGGQPQHF. CDR3 DNA: TGCGCCAGCATCCAATTTTTCAGGACCGGAGGTCAGCCCCAGCATTTT.

This clone is classed as medium-sized. This chain's CDR3 is CAWSRTDGYTF. The CDR3 DNA follows: TGTGCCTGGAGCCGGACGGATGGCTACACCTTC. This chain links TRBV30 with TRBJ1-2; D call uncertain. Deletions cut 3 bases from V and 6 bases from J, with 8 bases between. In germline, CDR1 is GTSNPN, CDR2 SVGIG (reference sequence). The CDR3 has 11 residues.

The chain couples TRBV4-2 to TRBJ2-7; D is unclear. The CDR3 is made up of 14 amino acids. Germline CDR1 reads LGHNA; CDR2 reads YNFKEQ. With 4 bases removed from V and 4 bases from J, the gap between germline ends came to 14 bases. CDR3 protein: CASSPGSRRYEQYF. CDR3 bases: TGTGCCAGCAGCCCCGGGTCTCGAAGGTACGAGCAGTACTTC.